This T cell receptor (beta chain) was recorded in a study of shared clonotypes between healthy human individuals. General study points: Represented diversity (both genetic and exposure-history) was limited by the small number of donors.

The V segment lost 5 bases and the J segment 0 bases; nucleotides outside the gene matches: 7. The CDR3 contains 17 residues. Germline CDR1 reads SGHTA; CDR2 reads FQGNSA. A remark on this clone: The target antigen is unknown.

Produced via immunoSEQ multiplex PCR; TCRdb's table is partial and in-frame only. The table lists 500,000 or so clones, around 96% of them singletons. The sequence derives from a woman in her twenties or thirties in good health. The sequenced sample consisted of naive CD4+ T cells sorted from blood. Subset given: CD45RA+ positively selected. The V gene is TRBV7-2, the J gene TRBJ2-4, with 10 bases identical to TRBD1. CDR3 DNA: TGTGCCAGCAGCCCGTCCCGGGACAGGGGAGCCAAAAACATTCAGTACTTC. This sequence encodes CASSPSRDRGAKNIQYF. The variable domain in full, with the rest retrieved from reference TRBV7-2 and TRBJ2-4, is GAGVSQSPSNKVTEKGKDVELRCDPISGHTALYWYRQSLGQGLEFLIYFQGNSAPDKSGLPSDRFSAERTGGSVSTLTIQRTQQEDSAVYLCASSPSRDRGAKNIQYFGAGTRLSVL.